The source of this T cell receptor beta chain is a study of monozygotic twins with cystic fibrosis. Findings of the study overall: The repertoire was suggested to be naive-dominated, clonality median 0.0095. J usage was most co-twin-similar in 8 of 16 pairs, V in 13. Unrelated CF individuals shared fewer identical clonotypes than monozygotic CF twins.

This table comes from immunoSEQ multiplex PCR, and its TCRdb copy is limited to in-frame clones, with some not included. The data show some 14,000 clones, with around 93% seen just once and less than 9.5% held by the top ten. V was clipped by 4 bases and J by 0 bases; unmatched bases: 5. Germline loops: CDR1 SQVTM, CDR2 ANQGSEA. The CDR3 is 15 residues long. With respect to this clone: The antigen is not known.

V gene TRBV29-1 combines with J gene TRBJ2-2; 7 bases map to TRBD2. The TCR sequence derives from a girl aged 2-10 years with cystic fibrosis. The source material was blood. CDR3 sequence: CSVGGGSPNTGELFF. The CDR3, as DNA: TGCAGCGTTGGGGGGGGTTCCCCGAACACCGGGGAGCTGTTTTTT.